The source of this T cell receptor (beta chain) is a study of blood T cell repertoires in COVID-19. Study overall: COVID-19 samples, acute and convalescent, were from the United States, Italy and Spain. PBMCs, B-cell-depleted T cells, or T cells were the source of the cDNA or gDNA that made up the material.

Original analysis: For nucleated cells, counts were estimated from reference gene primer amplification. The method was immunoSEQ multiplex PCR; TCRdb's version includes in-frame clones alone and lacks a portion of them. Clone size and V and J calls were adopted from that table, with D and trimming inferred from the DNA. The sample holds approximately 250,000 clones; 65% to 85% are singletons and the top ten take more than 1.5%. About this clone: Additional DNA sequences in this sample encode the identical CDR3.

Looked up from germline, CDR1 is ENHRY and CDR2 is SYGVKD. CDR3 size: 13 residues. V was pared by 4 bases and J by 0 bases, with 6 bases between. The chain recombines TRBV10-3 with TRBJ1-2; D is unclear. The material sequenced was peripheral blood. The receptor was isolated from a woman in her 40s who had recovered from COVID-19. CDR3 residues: CAISGTANYGYTF. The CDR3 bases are TGTGCCATCAGTGGAACAGCTAACTATGGCTACACCTTC.